The clone carrying this T cell receptor beta chain turned up a few times. A multiplex PCR was run with 60 Vbeta primers and 13 Jbeta primers. Here immunoSEQ multiplex PCR was the method, and the copy in TCRdb shows in-frame clones only, minus some. The data contain under 100,000 clones, around 10% of them seen just once; the ten biggest clones take up approximately 23%. The source of the sample is a study of cytomegalovirus exposure and HLA in healthy donors. CDR1 and CDR2 (germline): MDHEN, SYDVKM. The CDR3 totals 12 residues. Trimming left V 6 bases short and J 11 bases short, with 16 bases between.

Source material: PBMCs. The chain couples TRBV28 to TRBJ1-1; D gene ambiguous. The sequence derives from a man aged 55 to 70 in good health and CMV-seropositive. For the CDR3, the DNA is TGTGCCAGCAGCTTCCTAGGCCGGAGGGCTTTCTTT. This sequence encodes CASSFLGRRAFF.